These 7 T cell receptor beta chains originate from one sample sequenced in a study of shared clonotypes between healthy human individuals. Using immunoSEQ multiplex PCR, the repertoire was profiled, and TCRdb retains in-frame clones only, with some absent. The table shows about 500,000 clones, with over 60% occurring only once. The material sequenced was PBMCs. Source of these receptors: a woman aged 40 to 55 in good health. Some clones in this sample may be carry-over from other donors' samples.

The J gene is TRBJ1-5, the V gene TRBV5-6, with a tentative D call TRBD1 (5 bases). From germline, CDR1 is SGHDT and CDR2 YYEEEE. Trimming pared 2 bases from V and 2 bases from J, leaving 20 bases between. This CDR3 spans 18 amino acids. The CDR3 DNA reads as TGTGCCAGCAGCTTACAATCGGGACCCAACATGGGCAATCAGCCCCAGCATTTT. Encoded protein: CASSLQSGPNMGNQPQHF.

The CDR3 bases are TGTGCCAGCAGTTTGGGGGAGGAGATCTCCTATAATTCACCCCTCCACTTT. Translating gives CASSLGEEISYNSPLHF. The gene calls are TRBV27 and TRBJ1-6, with a weak D call TRBD1 (5 bases). CDR1 is MNHEY and CDR2 is SMNVEV in the germline V gene (reference sequence). Trimming took off 3 bases at V and 0 bases at J, with 12 bases between the two ends. The CDR3 covers 17 residues.

This rearrangement joins TRBV28 to TRBJ1-5, with D possibly being TRBD1 (5 bases). Trimming removed 6 bases at V and 2 bases at J, with 26 bases between. CDR1 is MDHEN, CDR2 SYDVKM, per germline. CDR3 length: 19 amino acids. DNA for the CDR3: TGTGCCAGCAGGCGCCTTGGGGCTTCCCGCTTGGGTGGCAATCAGCCCCAGCATTTT. This codes for CASRRLGASRLGGNQPQHF.

This clone came up a few times. CDR3 sequence (DNA): TGTGCCAGCAGCTACAGGACTAGCGGGACTTTCGAGCAGTACTTC. Protein product: CASSYRTSGTFEQYF. The chain employs TRBV5-8 and TRBJ2-5; 12 bases agree with TRBD2. The J call may be wrong; the DNA end is better matched by TRBJ2-7. The CDR3 consists of 15 residues. Germline-derived CDR1 and CDR2 are SGHTS and YDEGEE.

The chain employs TRBV11-2 and TRBJ1-2; tentative D call: TRBD1 (5 bases). CDR1 and CDR2 from the germline V gene are SGHAT and FQNNGV. The V end was cut by 0 bases, the J end by 4 bases, with 18 bases between. The CDR3 covers 17 residues. The CDR3: CASSLDAGRGETYGYTF. The CDR3 coding sequence is TGTGCCAGCAGCTTAGATGCGGGCCGAGGGGAGACCTATGGCTACACCTTC.

This chain connects TRBV5-1 to TRBJ2-5; TRBD2 matches at 7 bases. This CDR3 is 14 amino acids long. The V and J ends lost 5 bases and 1 base, in that order; junction bases with no gene match: 5. The V gene's germline CDR1 is SGHRS and CDR2 YFSETQ. The chain's CDR3 is CASRPGTTQETQYF. The CDR3 region has the DNA TGCGCCAGCAGGCCGGGGACTACCCAAGAGACCCAGTACTTC. Looking up the rest from reference TRBV5-1 and TRBJ2-5 gives the full variable domain: KAGVTQTPRYLIKTRGQQVTLSCSPISGHRSVSWYQQTPGQGLQFLFEYFSETQRNKGNFPGRFSGRQFSNSRSEMNVSTLELGDSALYLCASRPGTTQETQYFGPGTRLLVL.

Comments on this clone: It differs at one base from a far larger clone, so likely a read error. This rearrangement joins TRBV29-1 to TRBJ2-2, with TRBD2 as a possible D gene (6 bases). From germline, CDR1 is SQVTM and CDR2 ANQGSEA. The CDR3 is 14 amino acids. The CDR3 loop reads CSVGNNANTGGLFF. The DNA for the CDR3 is TGCAGCGTTGGTAACAACGCGAACACCGGGGGGCTGTTTTTT.